A selection of T cell receptor beta chains follows, all from one sample in a study of blood T cell repertoires in COVID-19. Here immunoSEQ multiplex PCR was the method, and the copy in TCRdb shows in-frame clones only, minus some. The sample records 210,000 or so clones, roughly 90% being singletons. The sequenced sample consisted of peripheral blood. Receptors were obtained from a woman aged 55 to 70 with acute or convalescent COVID-19. CDR3s include the opening cysteine and the closing phenylalanine or tryptophan. Each record gives: V gene, J gene, CDR3 protein.

v_gene: TRBV18; j_gene: TRBJ1-1; CDR3aa: CASSPRGQGQNSVNTEAFF
v_gene: TRBV5-3; j_gene: TRBJ1-6; CDR3aa: CARRSGYPYNSPLHF
v_gene: TRBV3-1/TRBV3-2; j_gene: TRBJ1-2; CDR3aa: CASSQDNGRDNLNYGYTF
v_gene: TRBV7-2; j_gene: TRBJ2-1; CDR3aa: CASSQDSRLAGLNEQFF
v_gene: TRBV3-1/TRBV3-2; j_gene: TRBJ1-2; CDR3aa: CASSPRSANYGYTF
v_gene: TRBV13; j_gene: TRBJ1-3; CDR3aa: CASSLATGGNTIYF
v_gene: TRBV7-3; j_gene: TRBJ2-6; CDR3aa: CATGGRVGSGANVLTF
v_gene: TRBV25-1; j_gene: TRBJ2-3; CDR3aa: CASSVALGAGGADTQYF
v_gene: TRBV9; j_gene: TRBJ1-3; CDR3aa: CASSVETHGTLGNTIYF
v_gene: TRBV5-4; j_gene: TRBJ2-7; CDR3aa: CASSLGRRGGYEQYF